This T cell receptor beta chain appears in the sequencing data of a study of blood T cells in healthy people across ages. A note on this clonotype: Its antigen is unidentified.

Germline V gives CDR1 ENHRY, CDR2 SYGVKD. V lost 1 base and J 1 base, leaving 10 bases between the germline ends. The CDR3 sequence is 15 residues long. Study findings and constraints: In long-lived donors, naive CD4+ cell counts and diversity exceeded those of aged donors. A roughly linear age-dependent decrease characterized TCR beta diversity per million T cells.

A second PCR, run for about 7 to 12 cycles, used a sample-barcoded 5' primer plus a J-beta primer mix. In TCRdb, the 5' RACE reads were re-called with MiXCR into one record per CDR3 protein. Counted here are roughly 410,000 distinct CDR3 sequences, 50% to 60% occurring once; the ten biggest clones make up about 54%. Ten milliliters of peripheral blood were drawn from each donor. Per sample, a minimum of 6.5 million PBMCs were isolated. Sequenced: blood. The sequence derives from a man in his 60s in good health. The chain is built from TRBV10-3 and TRBJ1-1; D is perhaps TRBD1 (5 bases). CDR3 in amino acids: CAISEYGARNTEAFF. DNA of the CDR3: TGTGCCATCAGTGAGTACGGGGCGCGGAACACTGAAGCTTTCTTT.